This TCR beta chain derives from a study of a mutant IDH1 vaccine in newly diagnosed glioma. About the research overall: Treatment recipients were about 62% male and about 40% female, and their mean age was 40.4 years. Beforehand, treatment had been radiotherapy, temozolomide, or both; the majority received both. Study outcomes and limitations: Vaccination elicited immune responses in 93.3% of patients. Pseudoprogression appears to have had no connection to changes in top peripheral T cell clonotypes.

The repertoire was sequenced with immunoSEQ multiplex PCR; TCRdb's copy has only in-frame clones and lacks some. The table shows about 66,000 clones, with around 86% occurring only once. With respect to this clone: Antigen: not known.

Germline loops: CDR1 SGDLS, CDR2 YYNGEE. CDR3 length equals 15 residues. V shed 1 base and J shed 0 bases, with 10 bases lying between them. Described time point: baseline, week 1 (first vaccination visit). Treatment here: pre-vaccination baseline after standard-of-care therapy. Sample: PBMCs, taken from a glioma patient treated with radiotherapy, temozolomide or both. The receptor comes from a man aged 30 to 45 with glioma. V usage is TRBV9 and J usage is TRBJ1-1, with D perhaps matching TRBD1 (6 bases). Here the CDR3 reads CASSVSDRLNTEAFF. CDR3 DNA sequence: TGTGCCAGCAGCGTATCGGACAGATTGAACACTGAAGCTTTCTTT.